One sample yielded the 26 T cell receptor beta chains listed below, sequenced in a study of blood T cell repertoires in COVID-19. TCRdb's copy holds only in-frame clones and misses some; the assay was immunoSEQ multiplex PCR. The table lists 55,000 to 70,000 clones, 88% of them singletons. Sequencing was carried out using PBMCs or T cells enriched from blood (not recorded which). These receptors came from a woman aged 40 to 49 who had recovered from COVID-19.

V usage is TRBV19 and J usage is TRBJ1-2; no definite D call. Trimming pared 1 base from V and 4 bases from J, leaving 13 bases between. The CDR3 sequence is 15 residues long. CDR1 and CDR2 (germline): LNHDA, SQIVND (reference sequence). This CDR3 reads CASSIVRGISYGYTF. The CDR3 DNA sequence: TGTGCCAGTAGTATAGTCAGAGGTATCTCCTATGGCTACACCTTC.

The chain combines TRBV19 with TRBJ1-1; D perhaps matches TRBD1 (6 bases). The CDR3 has 16 amino acids. Trimming pared 1 base from V and 4 bases from J, leaving 16 bases between. In germline, CDR1 is LNHDA, CDR2 SQIVND (reference sequence). CDR3 DNA sequence: TGTGCCAGTAGTATAGGGGGCAGGGGTTGGCGCACTGAAGCTTTCTTT. Translation: CASSIGGRGWRTEAFF. Supplemented by reference TRBV19 and TRBJ1-1, the full variable domain reads DGGITQSPKYLFRKEGQNVTLSCEQNLNHDAMYWYRQDPGQGLRLIYYSQIVNDFQKGDIAEGYSVSREKKESFPLTVTSAQKNPTAFYLCASSIGGRGWRTEAFFGQGTRLTVV.

The chain is built from TRBV10-1 and TRBJ2-1, with TRBD1 matching over 7 bases. CDR1 and CDR2 from the germline V gene are WNHNN and SYGVQD (reference sequence). The CDR3 contains 17 residues. With V trimmed by 3 bases and J by 5 bases, 13 bases remained unmatched. The CDR3 DNA reads TGCGCCAGCAGTGACATTCGCCTACCGACAGGGAACAATGAGCAGTTCTTC. It encodes CASSDIRLPTGNNEQFF.

The gene calls are TRBV3-1 (or the pseudogene TRBV3-2) and TRBJ2-3, with 9 bases lining up with TRBD2. The J segment lost 3 bases and the V segment lost 6 bases, leaving 16 bases of the junction unmatched. The V gene's germline CDR1 is LGHDT and CDR2 YNNKEL (reference sequence). This CDR3 has 18 amino acids. In DNA, the CDR3 is TGTGCCAGCAGACAGAACCTGGGCCTAGCGGGGAGGACAGATACGCAGTATTTT. The encoded protein is CASRQNLGLAGRTDTQYF.

This rearrangement joins TRBV24-1 to TRBJ2-5; 8 bases map to TRBD1. V shed 7 bases and J 3 bases; nucleotides not matched to a gene: 3. The CDR3 spans 13 residues. Germline V gene sequence: CDR1 KGHDR, CDR2 SFDVKD. Here the CDR3 DNA reads TGTGCCACCAGCGACAGGGGAAAAGAGACCCAGTACTTC. Translated, it gives CATSDRGKETQYF.

The chain carries TRBV3-1 (or the pseudogene TRBV3-2) and TRBJ2-3; weak D call: TRBD2 (6 bases). The CDR3 extends over 16 amino acids. Germline V gene sequence: CDR1 LGHDT, CDR2 YNNKEL (reference sequence). Trimming left V 2 bases short and J 3 bases short, with 15 bases between. This CDR3 is CASSQTTSGGTDTQYF. CDR3 sequence (DNA): TGTGCCAGCAGCCAAACGACTAGTGGCGGTACAGATACGCAGTATTTT.

The chain uses TRBV6-1 and TRBJ2-1; 11 positions match TRBD2. The CDR3 is 17 amino acids. The V and J ends lost 2 bases and 3 bases, in that order; junction bases with no gene match: 6. The germline V gene encodes CDR1 MNHNS and CDR2 SASEGT. In DNA, the CDR3 is TGTGCCAGCAGTGAAACGGCTAGCGGGGGGCTCTACAATGAGCAGTTCTTC. Protein product: CASSETASGGLYNEQFF.

The chain recombines TRBV6-5 with TRBJ1-2, with 8 bases matching TRBD1. Germline V gene data show CDR1 as MNHEY and CDR2 as SVGAGI. The V gene end was trimmed by 5 bases and the J gene end by 2 bases; junction bases not matched to a gene: 7. The CDR3 contains 15 residues. CDR3 bases: TGTGCCAGCAGTCAACAGGGGGGACCGAACTATGGCTACACCTTC. As protein: CASSQQGGPNYGYTF.

The V call is TRBV11-2, the J call TRBJ1-2; 8 positions agree with TRBD1. This CDR3 spans 13 amino acids. Trimming cost V 4 bases and J 4 bases; bases outside gene matches: 2. Germline-derived CDR1 and CDR2 are SGHAT and FQNNGV. CDR3 region: CASSSTGVYGYTF. CDR3 DNA: TGTGCCAGCAGCTCGACAGGGGTCTATGGCTACACCTTC. The complete variable domain, with remaining parts taken from reference TRBV11-2 and TRBJ1-2, reads EAGVAQSPRYKIIEKRQSVAFWCNPISGHATLYWYQQILGQGPKLLIQFQNNGVVDDSQLPKDRFSAERLKGVDSTLKIQPAKLEDSAVYLCASSSTGVYGYTFGSGTRLTVV.

This chain uses TRBV7-8 with TRBJ2-7; TRBD1 aligns across 7 bases. The CDR3 sequence is 15 residues long. Germline-derived CDR1 and CDR2 are SGHVS and FQNEAQ. V was clipped by 2 bases and J by 7 bases; unmatched bases: 11. The CDR3 region is CASSLQQGPTREQYF. The DNA of the CDR3 is TGTGCCAGCAGCTTACAACAGGGGCCTACGAGGGAGCAGTACTTC.

This clone was detected once. This chain joins TRBV11-3 and TRBJ1-4, with no clear D. In germline, CDR1 is SGHNT, CDR2 YENEEA. CDR3 length equals 15 residues. The ends were cut back, 1 base at V and 8 bases at J, with 14 bases in the middle. The CDR3 bases are TGTGCCAGCAGCTTAGTTCGGGGAGTAGAAGAAAAACTGTTTTTT. Its protein product is CASSLVRGVEEKLFF.

V is TRBV6-1 and J is TRBJ1-1; D possibly corresponds to TRBD1 (5 bases). The V gene's germline CDR1 is MNHNS and CDR2 SASEGT. The CDR3 loop spans 17 amino acids. V lost 1 base, J lost 2 bases, and 17 bases lay in between. CDR3 nucleotides: TGTGCCAGCAGTGAAGGGGGGGATGAGGGCAGAAACACTGAAGCTTTCTTT. The encoded protein is CASSEGGDEGRNTEAFF.

This clone came up a few times. The chain combines TRBV7-9 with TRBJ1-2; D gene uncertain. This CDR3 region has 12 residues. The V end was cut by 5 bases, the J end by 0 bases, with 4 bases between. Germline-derived CDR1 and CDR2 are SEHNR and FQNEAQ (reference sequence). The CDR3 region has the DNA TGTGCCAGCAGCCCGTCTAACTATGGCTACACCTTC. The encoded protein is CASSPSNYGYTF.

The gene calls are TRBV16 and TRBJ2-7; the D gene is possibly TRBD2 (5 bases). Germline lookup yields CDR1 KGHSY and CDR2 FQNENV. The CDR3 contains 14 residues. The germline V and J ends were trimmed by 4 bases and 4 bases, with 14 bases remaining between them. The CDR3 region has the DNA TGTGCCAGCAGCCTACACACTTCGGGATACGAGCAGTACTTC. This gives the protein CASSLHTSGYEQYF.

The chain is built from TRBV4-1 and TRBJ2-7; 7 nucleotides align to TRBD1. CDR1 MGHRA and CDR2 YSYEKL come from the germline V gene. The CDR3 totals 14 residues. The J segment lost 6 bases and the V segment lost 3 bases, leaving 8 bases of the junction unmatched. CDR3 in amino acids: CASSQRQAGGEQYF. CDR3 coding DNA: TGCGCCAGCAGCCAGCGACAGGCAGGGGGCGAGCAGTACTTC.

This chain links TRBV5-6 with TRBJ1-6, with D maybe TRBD1 (5 bases). CDR3 length: 15 amino acids. V was trimmed by 3 bases and J by 8 bases, leaving 15 bases between them. Germline V gene data show CDR1 as SGHDT and CDR2 as YYEEEE. CDR3 residues: CASSSGWGRDSPLHF. The CDR3 DNA reads TGTGCCAGCAGCTCTGGCTGGGGCAGGGATTCACCCCTCCACTTT.

Written as DNA, the CDR3 is TGTGCCAGCAGCTTGCAGGGGAACACTGAAGCTTTCTTT. It translates to CASSLQGNTEAFF. This sequence joins TRBV7-8 and TRBJ1-1; TRBD1 might be the D (5 bases). The CDR3 is 13 residues long. Per germline, CDR1 SGHVS and CDR2 FQNEAQ. V shed 3 bases and J shed 1 base, with 6 bases lying between them.

The chain carries TRBV2 and TRBJ2-3, with D perhaps matching TRBD2 (6 bases). Per germline, CDR1 SNHLY and CDR2 FYNNEI. V dropped 2 bases and J dropped 5 bases, with 14 bases sitting between them. The CDR3 length is 15 residues. The CDR3 DNA sequence: TGTGCCAGCAGTGAATTATCAGCGGGTGGAGATACGCAGTATTTT. It is translated as CASSELSAGGDTQYF.

V and J are TRBV4-2 and TRBJ2-1, with D uncertain. The CDR3 totals 15 residues. V lost 3 bases and J lost 7, with 16 bases in between. The germline V gene encodes CDR1 LGHNA and CDR2 YNFKEQ. The CDR3 bases are TGTGCCAGCAGCCAGCCTAACTTACGCGGTAATGAGCAGTTCTTC. Residues: CASSQPNLRGNEQFF.

The chain uses TRBV6-5 and TRBJ2-5; D is perhaps TRBD1 (6 bases). Germline CDR1 is MNHEY and CDR2 is SVGAGI. The CDR3 is 14 residues long. With 6 bases removed from V and 1 base from J, the gap between germline ends came to 12 bases. In DNA, the CDR3 is TGTGCCAGCAGCAACAGGGTGACCCAAGAGACCCAGTACTTC. This codes for CASSNRVTQETQYF.

This CDR3 reads CASSDNRGLEPQHF. DNA of the CDR3: TGTGCCAGCAGTGATAACAGGGGGTTGGAGCCCCAGCATTTT. V usage is TRBV2 and J usage is TRBJ1-5, with 8 bases matching TRBD1. J lost 8 bases, V lost 3 bases, and 6 bases had no gene match. The CDR3 has 14 residues. CDR1 and CDR2 from the germline V gene are SNHLY and FYNNEI. Full variable domain (rest looked up from reference TRBV2 and TRBJ1-5): EPEVTQTPSHQVTQMGQEVILRCVPISNHLYFYWYRQILGQKVEFLVSFYNNEISEKSEIFDDQFSVERPDGSNFTLKIRSTKLEDSAMYFCASSDNRGLEPQHFGDGTRLSIL.

This chain uses TRBV10-3 with TRBJ1-1; 8 nucleotides match TRBD1. In germline, CDR1 is ENHRY, CDR2 SYGVKD. Losses at the gene ends were 0 bases for V and 11 bases for J; bases not matched to a gene: 8. This CDR3 spans 14 amino acids. CDR3 DNA: TGTGCCATCAGTGAGTCCGGACAGGGACTGAGGGCTTTCTTT. This encodes CAISESGQGLRAFF.

The chain couples TRBV5-5 to TRBJ2-2; TRBD2 agrees at 10 bases. The CDR3 is 16 residues long. Germline V gene data show CDR1 as SGHKS and CDR2 as YYEKEE (reference sequence). V trimming: 2 bases; J trimming: 1 base; junction bases outside the gene matches: 2. The CDR3 DNA reads TGTGCCAGCAGCTTCACTAGCGGGGTGAACACCGGGGAGCTGTTTTTT. Translating it yields CASSFTSGVNTGELFF.

The chain employs TRBV7-2 and TRBJ1-2, with D perhaps matching TRBD1 (5 bases). Per the germline V gene, CDR1 is SGHTA and CDR2 is FQGNSA. This CDR3 contains 15 residues. The germline V and J ends were trimmed by 6 bases and 2 bases, with 16 bases remaining between them. The CDR3 region is CASSFSGQGNYGYTF. The CDR3 DNA reads as TGTGCCAGCAGTTTTAGCGGTCAGGGAAACTATGGCTACACCTTC.

The chain couples TRBV19 to TRBJ1-4; 9 positions match TRBD1. Germline V CDR1 and CDR2: LNHDA, SQIVND (reference sequence). The CDR3 runs 16 residues. V was pared by 6 bases and J by 7 bases, with 12 bases of the junction left unmatched. CDR3 residues: CASSQGTGYESEKLFF. The CDR3 nucleotides are TGTGCCAGTAGCCAAGGGACAGGGTATGAAAGTGAAAAACTGTTTTTT. The full variable domain, rest sourced from reference TRBV19 and TRBJ1-4, is DGGITQSPKYLFRKEGQNVTLSCEQNLNHDAMYWYRQDPGQGLRLIYYSQIVNDFQKGDIAEGYSVSREKKESFPLTVTSAQKNPTAFYLCASSQGTGYESEKLFFGSGTQLSVL.

The chain links TRBV5-6 to TRBJ1-5; 7 nucleotides match TRBD1. The CDR3 loop spans 15 amino acids. J lost 7 bases, V lost 0 bases, and 7 bases had no gene match. CDR1 and CDR2 (germline): SGHDT, YYEEEE. Written as DNA, the CDR3 is TGTGCCAGCAGCTTGGCTGAGGGACAGAGCCAGCCCCAGCATTTT. Translation: CASSLAEGQSQPQHF.